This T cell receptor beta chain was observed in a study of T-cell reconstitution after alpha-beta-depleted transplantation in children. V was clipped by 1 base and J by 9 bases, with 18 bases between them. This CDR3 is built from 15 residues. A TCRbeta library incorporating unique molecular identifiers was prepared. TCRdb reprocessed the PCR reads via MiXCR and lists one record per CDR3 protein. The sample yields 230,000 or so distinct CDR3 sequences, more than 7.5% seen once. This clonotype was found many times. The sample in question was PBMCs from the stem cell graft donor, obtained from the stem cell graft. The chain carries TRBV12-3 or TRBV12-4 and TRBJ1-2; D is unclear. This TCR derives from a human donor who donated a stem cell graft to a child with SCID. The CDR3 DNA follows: TGTGCCAGCAGTTTAGACGGAAGTAAGGGAGGGAGCTACACCTTC. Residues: CASSLDGSKGGSYTF.